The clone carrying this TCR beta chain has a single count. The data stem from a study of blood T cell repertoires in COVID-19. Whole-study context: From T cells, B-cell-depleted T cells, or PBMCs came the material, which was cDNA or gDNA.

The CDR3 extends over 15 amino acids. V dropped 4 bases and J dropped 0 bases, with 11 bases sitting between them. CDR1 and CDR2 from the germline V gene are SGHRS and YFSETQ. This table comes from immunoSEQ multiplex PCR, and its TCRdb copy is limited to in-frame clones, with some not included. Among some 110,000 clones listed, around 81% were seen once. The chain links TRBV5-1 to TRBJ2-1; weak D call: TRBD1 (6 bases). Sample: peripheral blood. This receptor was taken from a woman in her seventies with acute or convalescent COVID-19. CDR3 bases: TGCGCCAGCAGCCCCGGGACAAACTCCTACAATGAGCAGTTCTTC. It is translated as CASSPGTNSYNEQFF.